One sample yielded the 19 T cell receptor beta chains listed below, sequenced in a study of cytomegalovirus exposure and HLA in healthy donors. The method was immunoSEQ multiplex PCR; TCRdb's version includes in-frame clones alone and lacks a portion of them. The sample lists roughly 56,000 clones, just over 90% seen once, with roughly 1.8% in the top ten. The sample consisted of PBMCs. The receptors derive from a woman under 30 in good health and CMV-seropositive.

The genes are TRBV7-2 and TRBJ2-5; TRBD2 aligns across 7 bases. After removal of 5 bases from V and 0 bases from J, the junction contained 12 bases not matched to a gene. Germline CDR1 is SGHTA and CDR2 is FQGNSA. The CDR3 has 17 amino acids. As DNA, the CDR3 is TGTGCCAGCAGCCGAACCGGGGCTAGCGGTTACCAAGAGACCCAGTACTTC. Its protein product is CASSRTGASGYQETQYF. The full variable domain, rest sourced from reference TRBV7-2 and TRBJ2-5, is GAGVSQSPSNKVTEKGKDVELRCDPISGHTALYWYRQSLGQGLEFLIYFQGNSAPDKSGLPSDRFSAERTGGSVSTLTIQRTQQEDSAVYLCASSRTGASGYQETQYFGPGTRLLVL.

In its sample, this clone is large. This chain links TRBV28 with TRBJ2-3, with a possible D match to TRBD2 (7 bases). From germline, CDR1 is MDHEN and CDR2 SYDVKM. Trimming left V 7 bases short and J 5 bases short, with 16 bases between. This CDR3 has 14 amino acids. This CDR3 reads CASTPTGGEDTQYF. In DNA, the CDR3 is TGTGCCAGCACCCCCACGGGGGGCGAAGATACGCAGTATTTT. Full variable domain (outside the CDR3, taken from reference TRBV28 and TRBJ2-3): DVKVTQSSRYLVKRTGEKVFLECVQDMDHENMFWYRQDPGLGLRLIYFSYDVKMKEKGDIPEGYSVSREKKERFSLILESASTNQTSMYLCASTPTGGEDTQYFGPGTRLTVL.

V usage is TRBV11-2 and J usage is TRBJ2-1, with 8 bases matching TRBD1. The CDR3 is 17 amino acids. V lost 5 bases to trimming and J lost 2 bases; unmatched junction nucleotides: 11. Germline-derived CDR1 and CDR2 are SGHAT and FQNNGV. In nucleotides, the CDR3 is TGTGCCAGCAGCCCCCCGGGGCAGGGGGCACCCTACAATGAGCAGTTCTTC. Translated, it gives CASSPPGQGAPYNEQFF.

The rearrangement joins TRBV10-3 to TRBJ2-1; 9 positions agree with TRBD2. J gave up 7 bases and V 10 bases, and 11 bases lay outside the gene matches. Germline V lookup: CDR1 ENHRY, CDR2 SYGVKD. This CDR3 is 14 amino acids long. CDR3 nucleotides: TGTGCCACAAACGCGGGGGGGCCGGGGAATGAGCAGTTCTTC. It is translated as CATNAGGPGNEQFF.

DNA of the CDR3: TGTGCCAGCACCTCGACGGGGGGGATACGGGGGGCAAACACAGATACGCAGTATTTT. As protein: CASTSTGGIRGANTDTQYF. The chain employs TRBV27 and TRBJ2-3, with TRBD2 matching 8 bases. Germline CDR1 MNHEY, CDR2 SMNVEV (reference sequence). The V segment lost 7 bases and the J segment 2 bases; nucleotides outside the gene matches: 20. The CDR3 covers 19 residues.

The chain uses TRBV5-4 and TRBJ1-6; tentative D call: TRBD1 (6 bases). CDR1 SGHNT and CDR2 YYREEE come from the germline V gene (reference sequence). Trimming took off 4 bases at V and 4 bases at J, with 9 bases between the two ends. This CDR3 is built from 14 residues. The CDR3 nucleotides are TGTGCCAGCAGCGGCAGGGGATATAATTCACCCCTCCACTTT. It specifies CASSGRGYNSPLHF.

The chain recombines TRBV6-1 with TRBJ1-3, with 9 positions matching TRBD1. V shed 5 bases, J shed 4 bases, and the junction held 6 bases outside the gene matches. The CDR3 has 15 residues. Germline assignment: CDR1 MNHNS and CDR2 SASEGT. The CDR3 DNA is TGTGCCAGCAGTACTTCCGGGACAGGGGGAAACACCATATATTTT. Amino acids: CASSTSGTGGNTIYF.

CDR3 in DNA: TGCGCCATACTCACAGGGGGCCTAGGCAATCAGCCCCAGCATTTT. Its protein product is CAILTGGLGNQPQHF. The V and J genes are TRBV10-2 and TRBJ1-5, with 9 nucleotides matching TRBD1. The CDR3 loop spans 15 amino acids. V trimming: 10 bases; J trimming: 2 bases; junction bases outside the gene matches: 9. CDR1 and CDR2 from the germline V gene are WSHSY and SAAADI.

The rearrangement joins TRBV19 to TRBJ1-1; D unresolved. The CDR3 has 15 amino acids. CDR1 and CDR2 from the germline V gene are LNHDA and SQIVND (reference sequence). Trimming removed 2 bases at V and 5 bases at J, with 15 bases between. The CDR3 DNA reads TGTGCCAGTAGTATATCCCCAGCTAGTGGGACTGAAGCTTTCTTT. Translated, it gives CASSISPASGTEAFF.

The chain uses TRBV4-3 and TRBJ1-6, with D perhaps TRBD1 (6 bases). Per the germline V gene, CDR1 is LGHNA and CDR2 is YSLEER. V was pared by 0 bases and J by 10 bases, with 13 bases between. The CDR3 contains 15 residues. The CDR3 sequence is CASSQERQAESPLHF. CDR3 nucleotides: TGCGCCAGCAGCCAAGAACGACAGGCTGAATCACCCCTCCACTTT.

This sequence joins TRBV5-1 and TRBJ1-3, with 7 bases that match TRBD1. The CDR3 totals 15 residues. V was pared by 4 bases and J by 1 base, with 5 bases of the junction left unmatched. Germline lookup yields CDR1 SGHRS and CDR2 YFSETQ. The CDR3 DNA reads TGCGCCAGCAGCCCTGGACAGGCGTCTGGAAACACCATATATTTT. It is translated as CASSPGQASGNTIYF.

The V call is TRBV18, the J call TRBJ2-6, with D perhaps TRBD1 (5 bases). CDR1 KGHSH and CDR2 LQKENI come from the germline V gene. There are 15 residues in the CDR3. Trimming left V 2 bases short and J 4 bases short, with 9 bases between. This CDR3 is CASSPERQGANVLTF. Here the CDR3 DNA reads TGTGCCAGCTCACCAGAAAGACAGGGGGCCAACGTCCTGACTTTC.

In its sample, this clone was seen once. The CDR3 coding sequence is TGTGCCAGTAGTATTGTGGCAGGGCAGGGAAATGAGCAGTTCTTC. This codes for CASSIVAGQGNEQFF. V usage is TRBV19 and J usage is TRBJ2-1; possibly TRBD1 for D (5 bases). The ends were cut back, 3 bases at V and 7 bases at J, with 16 bases in the middle. CDR3 length: 15 amino acids. Germline CDR1 and CDR2: LNHDA and SQIVND (reference sequence).

CDR3 in amino acids: CASSLSSSETQYF. The DNA of the CDR3 is TGTGCCAGCAGCTTATCTAGTTCCGAGACCCAGTACTTC. The chain is built from TRBV7-9 and TRBJ2-5; D unclear. The CDR3 covers 13 residues. V gave up 2 bases and J gave up 5 bases, with 9 bases separating them. CDR1 and CDR2 (germline): SEHNR, FQNEAQ (reference sequence).

The rearrangement joins TRBV11-2 to TRBJ1-6; a possible D gene is TRBD1 (6 bases). Germline V gene data show CDR1 as SGHAT and CDR2 as FQNNGV. The CDR3 sequence is 17 residues long. Trimming shortened V by 5 bases and J by 6 bases, and 20 bases separated the two germline ends. DNA for the CDR3: TGTGCCAGCAGCACATACCCACAGGGCGAGCTTAATTCACCCCTCCACTTT. Amino acids: CASSTYPQGELNSPLHF.

The CDR3 DNA reads TGTGCCACCAGCAGAGGTGGAGGGACCAACTATGGCTACACCTTC. It yields the protein CATSRGGGTNYGYTF. The chain carries TRBV15 and TRBJ1-2; D is possibly TRBD1 (5 bases). The CDR3 length is 15 residues. CDR1 is LNHNV and CDR2 is YYDKDF in the germline V gene (reference sequence). The ends were cut back, 1 base at V and 2 bases at J, with 11 bases in the middle. The whole variable domain, filled in from reference TRBV15 and TRBJ1-2, reads DAMVIQNPRYQVTQFGKPVTLSCSQTLNHNVMYWYQQKSSQAPKLLFHYYDKDFNNEADTPDNFQSRRPNTSFCFLDIRSPGLGDTAMYLCATSRGGGTNYGYTFGSGTRLTVV.

The rearrangement joins TRBV7-9 to TRBJ2-5; 7 bases are shared with TRBD1. The germline CDR1 and CDR2 sequences are SEHNR and FQNEAQ (reference sequence). The CDR3 extends over 15 amino acids. The V gene end was trimmed by 0 bases and the J gene end by 0 bases; junction bases not matched to a gene: 1. CDR3 sequence (DNA): TGTGCCAGCAGCTTAGCGGGACAGCACCAAGAGACCCAGTACTTC. It is translated as CASSLAGQHQETQYF.

This chain uses TRBV6-4 with TRBJ1-1; TRBD1 agrees at 8 bases. The CDR3 length is 14 residues. V shed 4 bases, J shed 1 base, and the junction held 2 bases outside the gene matches. Germline V lookup: CDR1 MRHNA, CDR2 SNTAGT. Written as DNA, the CDR3 is TGTGCCAGCAGTGCGGACAGGGAGAACACTGAAGCTTTCTTT. Its protein product is CASSADRENTEAFF.

CDR3: CASSFRTSREQYF. CDR3 nucleotides: TGTGCCAGCAGTTTCCGGACTAGCAGGGAGCAGTACTTC. This chain connects TRBV27 to TRBJ2-7; 8 bases line up with TRBD2. The CDR3 is 13 residues long. The trim removed 3 bases at V and 7 bases at J, leaving 5 bases unmatched. CDR1 and CDR2 from the germline V gene are MNHEY and SMNVEV (reference sequence).